These 28 T cell receptor beta chains were all obtained from the same sample, sequenced in a study of blood T cell repertoires in COVID-19. Assay: immunoSEQ multiplex PCR; the TCRdb copy retains only in-frame clones and omits some. The data contain 250,000 to 350,000 clones, 70% to 90% of them seen just once; the ten biggest clones take up about 8%. Sequenced sample: peripheral blood. Receptors were obtained from a woman in her forties or fifties who had recovered from COVID-19.

The CDR3 reads CAISEDRGRSEQYF. CDR3 nucleotides: TGTGCCATCAGTGAGGACAGGGGGCGTAGCGAGCAGTACTTC. This chain links TRBV10-3 with TRBJ2-7, with 10 bases identical to TRBD1. This CDR3 is 14 amino acids long. V shed 2 bases, J shed 6 bases, and the junction held 4 bases outside the gene matches. Germline V CDR1 and CDR2: ENHRY, SYGVKD.

The gene calls are TRBV5-4 and TRBJ2-3; tentative D call: TRBD2 (6 bases). The germline V and J ends were trimmed by 2 bases and 0 bases, with 7 bases remaining between them. The germline V gene has CDR1 SGHNT and CDR2 YYREEE (reference sequence). The CDR3 length is 14 residues. CDR3 sequence (DNA): TGTGCCAGCAGCTTTGCGGGGAGCACAGATACGCAGTATTTT. It encodes CASSFAGSTDTQYF. The entire variable domain, with the rest obtained from reference TRBV5-4 and TRBJ2-3, is as follows: ETGVTQSPTHLIKTRGQQVTLRCSSQSGHNTVSWYQQALGQGPQFIFQYYREEENGRGNFPPRFSGLQFPNYSSELNVNALELDDSALYLCASSFAGSTDTQYFGPGTRLTVL.

This clone appeared a few times. The J gene is TRBJ1-2, the V gene TRBV19; D might be TRBD1 (5 bases). This CDR3 comprises 14 residues. Per germline, CDR1 LNHDA and CDR2 SQIVND (reference sequence). Trimming pared 7 bases from V and 5 bases from J, leaving 17 bases between. In DNA form, the CDR3 reads TGTGCCAGTATCGATACAGGCGACCCTTATGGCTACACCTTC. It yields the protein CASIDTGDPYGYTF.

This clone was found once. The rearrangement uses TRBV9 and TRBJ1-5; 7 bases are a match to TRBD1. J lost 5 bases, V lost 3 bases, and 5 bases had no gene match. The germline CDR1 and CDR2 sequences are SGDLS and YYNGEE. This CDR3 has 14 residues. The CDR3 region has the DNA TGTGCCAGCAGCGATAACAGGGGCGATCAGCCCCAGCATTTT. Protein sequence: CASSDNRGDQPQHF.

The CDR3 bases are TGTGCCAGCAGCTTGTACAGTACTTCGAACACTGAAGCTTTCTTT. Translation gives CASSLYSTSNTEAFF. The rearrangement joins TRBV7-6 to TRBJ1-1; no clear D. This CDR3 spans 15 amino acids. Trimming took off 3 bases at V and 1 base at J, with 12 bases between the two ends. Germline V gene data show CDR1 as SGHVS and CDR2 as FNYEAQ. Variable domain in full (rest from reference TRBV7-6 and TRBJ1-1): GAGVSQSPRYKVTKRGQDVALRCDPISGHVSLYWYRQALGQGPEFLTYFNYEAQQDKSGLPNDRFSAERPEGSISTLTIQRTEQRDSAMYRCASSLYSTSNTEAFFGQGTRLTVV.

V gene TRBV28 combines with J gene TRBJ2-7; 7 bases agree with TRBD2. The V segment lost 6 bases and the J segment 0 bases; nucleotides outside the gene matches: 8. Germline CDR1 reads MDHEN; CDR2 reads SYDVKM. CDR3 length equals 15 residues. The CDR3 is CASRTLASPSYEQYF. The CDR3 DNA sequence: TGTGCCAGCAGGACACTAGCGAGCCCCTCCTACGAGCAGTACTTC.

This chain joins TRBV7-2 and TRBJ2-7; 7 bases are shared with TRBD2. This CDR3 is built from 13 residues. V trimming: 5 bases; J trimming: 6 bases; junction bases outside the gene matches: 7. Germline V CDR1 and CDR2: SGHTA, FQGNSA. The DNA for the CDR3 is TGTGCCAGCAGCGGGGGAGGGCTTCTCGAGCAGTACTTC. Translating it yields CASSGGGLLEQYF. The complete variable domain, with remaining parts taken from reference TRBV7-2 and TRBJ2-7, reads GAGVSQSPSNKVTEKGKDVELRCDPISGHTALYWYRQSLGQGLEFLIYFQGNSAPDKSGLPSDRFSAERTGGSVSTLTIQRTQQEDSAVYLCASSGGGLLEQYFGPGTRLTVT.

J is TRBJ1-2 and V is TRBV7-2; 8 bases align to TRBD1. V lost 4 bases, J lost 8 bases, and 12 bases stayed unmatched. The CDR3 contains 15 residues. The V gene's germline CDR1 is SGHTA and CDR2 FQGNSA. CDR3 loop: CASSSGTGDSEGYTF. Here the CDR3 DNA reads TGTGCCAGCAGCTCCGGGACAGGTGACTCGGAGGGCTACACCTTC.

The chain has TRBV7-2 and TRBJ2-2; possible D gene TRBD1, 6 bases. The germline V gene encodes CDR1 SGHTA and CDR2 FQGNSA. Trimming cost V 5 bases and J 0 bases, with 13 bases left between them. The length of the CDR3 is 16 residues. Here the CDR3 DNA reads TGTGCCAGCAGCGCCCTGGGGGCCTCGAACACCGGGGAGCTGTTTTTT. Amino acid sequence: CASSALGASNTGELFF.

This chain uses TRBV24-1 with TRBJ2-5; 8 nucleotides align to TRBD2. Trimming cost V 6 bases and J 4 bases; bases outside gene matches: 15. The germline CDR1 and CDR2 sequences are KGHDR and SFDVKD. This CDR3 is built from 17 residues. The CDR3 nucleotides are TGTGCCACCAGTAATTATGCCCCGGGACTAGGAGGAGAGACCCAGTACTTC. Translation: CATSNYAPGLGGETQYF.

The table lists this clone with a few counts. The V call is TRBV2, the J call TRBJ2-7, with 12 bases fitting TRBD2. Trimming at V came to 6 bases and at J to 3 bases, leaving 6 bases not matched to a gene. The germline V gene has CDR1 SNHLY and CDR2 FYNNEI. The CDR3 covers 15 residues. The CDR3 loop reads CASRVGLAGNYEQYF. CDR3 coding DNA: TGTGCCAGCAGAGTCGGACTAGCGGGGAACTACGAGCAGTACTTC. Drawing the rest from reference TRBV2 and TRBJ2-7, the complete variable domain is EPEVTQTPSHQVTQMGQEVILRCVPISNHLYFYWYRQILGQKVEFLVSFYNNEISEKSEIFDDQFSVERPDGSNFTLKIRSTKLEDSAMYFCASRVGLAGNYEQYFGPGTRLTVT.

V gene TRBV3-1 (or the pseudogene TRBV3-2) combines with J gene TRBJ2-2, with 9 bases fitting TRBD2. Germline V gives CDR1 LGHDT, CDR2 YNNKEL (reference sequence). This CDR3 spans 17 amino acids. The V gene end was trimmed by 5 bases and the J gene end by 3 bases; junction bases not matched to a gene: 10. CDR3 sequence reads: CASSSDSGGIHTGELFF. The CDR3, as DNA: TGTGCCAGCAGCTCTGATAGCGGGGGCATTCACACCGGGGAGCTGTTTTTT.

V is TRBV15 and J is TRBJ2-7, with 10 bases aligning to TRBD1. This CDR3 region has 16 residues. From germline, CDR1 is LNHNV and CDR2 YYDKDF (reference sequence). The ends lost 3 bases at V and 6 bases at J; junction bases unmatched: 11. The CDR3 coding sequence is TGTGCCACCAGCAGGGTACTGGGGGACAGGGGAACCGAGCAGTACTTC. Translating gives CATSRVLGDRGTEQYF.

The rearrangement links TRBV7-2 to TRBJ1-2, with 8 bases matching TRBD1. Germline-derived CDR1 and CDR2 are SGHTA and FQGNSA. The CDR3 spans 16 residues. The V segment lost 5 bases and the J segment 8 bases; nucleotides outside the gene matches: 16. The CDR3 bases are TGTGCCAGCAGCCCGACCTCGGGACAGGCTGGAGGGGGCTACACCTTC. It encodes CASSPTSGQAGGGYTF.

J is TRBJ2-7 and V is TRBV7-9; D remains unclear. Germline lookup yields CDR1 SEHNR and CDR2 FQNEAQ (reference sequence). The CDR3 has 16 residues. The germline V and J ends were trimmed by 4 bases and 0 bases, with 16 bases remaining between them. CDR3 DNA: TGTGCCAGCAGCTCTCTGGAGAAGACGGACTCCTACGAGCAGTACTTC. This encodes CASSSLEKTDSYEQYF.

The rearrangement uses TRBV6-1 and TRBJ1-1, with D perhaps matching TRBD1 (6 bases). The CDR3 length is 13 residues. Trimming cost V 2 bases and J 5 bases, with 9 bases left between them. Germline-derived CDR1 and CDR2 are MNHNS and SASEGT. The CDR3 DNA reads TGTGCCAGCAGTGAACCTAGGGGGACTGAAGCTTTCTTT. Translated, it gives CASSEPRGTEAFF.

The sample holds a few counts of this clone. V and J are TRBV6-5 and TRBJ2-3; 10 nucleotides line up with TRBD2. The CDR3 consists of 16 residues. Per germline, CDR1 MNHEY and CDR2 SVGAGI. V gave up 0 bases and J gave up 1 base; unmatched junction bases: 1. For the CDR3, the DNA is TGTGCCAGCAGTTACTCGGGGACTAGCGGCACAGATACGCAGTATTTT. Translating gives CASSYSGTSGTDTQYF.

The table lists this clone with a few counts. The chain carries TRBV30 and TRBJ1-2; D is unresolved. The V gene's germline CDR1 is GTSNPN and CDR2 SVGIG (reference sequence). The germline V and J ends were trimmed by 2 bases and 7 bases, with 14 bases remaining between them. This CDR3 has 13 residues. For the CDR3, the DNA is TGTGCCTGGAGTCCCAACCGGGAGGGTGGCTACACCTTC. It is translated as CAWSPNREGGYTF.

The chain has TRBV6-6 and TRBJ1-5, with 7 bases fitting TRBD1. V lost 5 bases and J lost 0; bases outside the gene matches: 7. Germline CDR1 reads MNHNY; CDR2 reads SVGAGI (reference sequence). CDR3 length: 16 residues. CDR3: CASSPMTGYSNQPQHF. CDR3 nucleotides: TGTGCCAGCAGTCCAATGACAGGGTATAGCAATCAGCCCCAGCATTTT.

The chain has TRBV19 and TRBJ1-5; the match to TRBD1 covers 9 bases. With 2 bases clipped from V and 4 bases from J, the junction kept 6 bases outside the gene matches. The CDR3 consists of 16 residues. The V gene's germline CDR1 is LNHDA and CDR2 SQIVND (reference sequence). The CDR3 DNA sequence: TGTGCCAGTAGTATACTACCCGGACAGGGGAATCAGCCCCAGCATTTT. This codes for CASSILPGQGNQPQHF. The full variable domain, completed using reference TRBV19 and TRBJ1-5, is DGGITQSPKYLFRKEGQNVTLSCEQNLNHDAMYWYRQDPGQGLRLIYYSQIVNDFQKGDIAEGYSVSREKKESFPLTVTSAQKNPTAFYLCASSILPGQGNQPQHFGDGTRLSIL.

The gene calls are TRBV5-4 and TRBJ1-2, with TRBD1 matching over 9 bases. V shed 0 bases and J 5 bases; nucleotides not matched to a gene: 5. Germline V CDR1 and CDR2: SGHNT, YYREEE (reference sequence). The CDR3 consists of 15 residues. The CDR3 DNA follows: TGTGCCAGCAGCTTGGGGGGACAGGGAAGATATGGCTACACCTTC. Amino acid sequence: CASSLGGQGRYGYTF.

The chain joins TRBV24-1 to TRBJ2-5; TRBD2 aligns across 9 bases. Germline V gene sequence: CDR1 KGHDR, CDR2 SFDVKD. The J segment lost 2 bases and the V segment lost 2 bases, leaving 5 bases of the junction unmatched. This CDR3 is 16 amino acids long. DNA for the CDR3: TGTGCCACCAGTGATTCAGGGGCGGGGGGGCAAGAGACCCAGTACTTC. Protein sequence: CATSDSGAGGQETQYF.

This chain connects TRBV7-8 to TRBJ1-5; tentatively, D is TRBD1 (6 bases). Germline V CDR1 and CDR2: SGHVS, FQNEAQ. V gave up 2 bases and J gave up 11 bases, with 13 bases separating them. The length of the CDR3 is 13 residues. CDR3 residues: CASSLSGAGAQHF. CDR3 nucleotide sequence: TGTGCCAGCAGCTTATCAGGGGCCGGGGCCCAGCATTTT.

V gene TRBV9 combines with J gene TRBJ1-2; 10 nucleotides match TRBD1. The junction had 11 bases not matched to a gene; V was cut back by 3 bases and J by 3 bases. Germline CDR1 is SGDLS and CDR2 is YYNGEE. The CDR3 is made up of 17 amino acids. The CDR3 DNA sequence: TGTGCCAGCAGCGCCGACCCGACAGGGGGCGCAGACTATGGCTACACCTTC. Protein sequence: CASSADPTGGADYGYTF.

The genes are TRBV5-4 and TRBJ2-7, with unresolved D. V was cut by 0 bases and J by 4 bases, with 11 bases left in between. CDR1 SGHNT and CDR2 YYREEE come from the germline V gene (reference sequence). CDR3 length: 14 amino acids. The CDR3 DNA follows: TGTGCCAGCAGCTTGGAACAGACGCTATACGAGCAGTACTTC. It specifies CASSLEQTLYEQYF.

Only one count was recorded for this clone. The rearrangement uses TRBV10-3 and TRBJ2-6; TRBD1 matches 10 bases. V gave up 7 bases and J gave up 2 bases; unmatched junction bases: 5. The CDR3 has 16 amino acids. Germline V lookup: CDR1 ENHRY, CDR2 SYGVKD. CDR3 sequence reads: CAITPGTGAGANVLTF. The CDR3 DNA reads as TGTGCCATCACTCCCGGGACAGGGGCTGGGGCCAACGTCCTGACTTTC.

This clone was picked up one time. This chain connects TRBV28 to TRBJ1-1; D is uncertain. Trimming pared 3 bases from V and 0 bases from J, leaving 5 bases between. The CDR3 runs to 13 residues. The germline V gene has CDR1 MDHEN and CDR2 SYDVKM. In nucleotides, the CDR3 is TGTGCCAGCAGTTTCCCTATGAACACTGAAGCTTTCTTT. This encodes CASSFPMNTEAFF.

The chain is built from TRBV7-2 and TRBJ2-7, with D uncertain. There are 14 residues in the CDR3. Germline CDR1 reads SGHTA; CDR2 reads FQGNSA. V was pared by 1 base and J by 5 bases, with 12 bases between. The chain's CDR3 is CASSLGGSVNEQYF. The DNA for the CDR3 is TGTGCCAGCAGCTTAGGTGGCAGCGTCAACGAGCAGTACTTC.